The sample holds one count of the clone carrying this T cell receptor (beta chain). Its matching antigen is unknown. The data derive from a study of T cell responses to AZD1222 COVID-19 vaccine. Findings and limits, study-wide: Donors, mostly white British, included more females; clonal diversity was possibly underestimated. The span of vaccine-associated CD4 TCRs extended across spike, with dominance at 160-218 and 743-854. Compared with day 0, the breadth and depth of the Spike-specific TCR repertoire rose significantly after two doses of AZD1222.

The germline V gene encodes CDR1 SQVTM and CDR2 ANQGSEA. The CDR3 length is 12 residues. Trimming took 5 bases from V and 1 from J, leaving 9 bases between them. Clones were sequenced by immunoSEQ multiplex PCR, and TCRdb holds only the in-frame ones, with some missing. The sample lists fewer than 90,000 clones, under 95% occurring once. The TCR sequence derives from an adult who received the AZD1222 COVID-19 vaccine. The rearrangement uses TRBV29-1 and TRBJ2-7; D gene uncertain. The sample was peripheral blood, taken 28 days after the second AZD1222 dose. The CDR3 sequence: CSVSHGSYEQYF. Written as DNA, the CDR3 is TGCAGCGTTTCCCACGGTTCCTACGAGCAGTACTTC.